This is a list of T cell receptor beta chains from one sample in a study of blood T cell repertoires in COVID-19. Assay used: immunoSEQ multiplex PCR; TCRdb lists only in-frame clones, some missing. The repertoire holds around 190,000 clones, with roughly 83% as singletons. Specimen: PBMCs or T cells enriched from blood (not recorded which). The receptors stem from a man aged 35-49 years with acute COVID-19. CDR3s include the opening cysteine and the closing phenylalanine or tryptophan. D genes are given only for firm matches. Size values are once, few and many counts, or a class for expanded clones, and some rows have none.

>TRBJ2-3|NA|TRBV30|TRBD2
TGTGCCTGGAGTAGGACAGCGGGAGGAGATACGCAGTATTTT
CAWSRTAGGDTQYF
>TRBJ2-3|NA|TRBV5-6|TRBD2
TGTGCCAGCAGCCTATATGGGACTAGCGGCGATACGCAGTATTTT
CASSLYGTSGDTQYF
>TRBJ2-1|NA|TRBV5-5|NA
TGTGCCAGCAGCTTACGGGGAGCTAGCGCGACCTACAATGAGCAGTTCTTC
CASSLRGASATYNEQFF
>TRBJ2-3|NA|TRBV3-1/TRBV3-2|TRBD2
TGTGCCAGCAGCCAAGGTGTAGCGGGAGAAGATACGCAGTATTTT
CASSQGVAGEDTQYF
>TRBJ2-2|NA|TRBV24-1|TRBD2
TGTGCCACCAGTGATCTCGGGACTAGCGGTACCGGGGAGCTGTTTTTT
CATSDLGTSGTGELFF
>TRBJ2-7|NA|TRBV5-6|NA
TGTGCCAGCAGCTTGGACGGCTACGAGCAGTACTTC
CASSLDGYEQYF
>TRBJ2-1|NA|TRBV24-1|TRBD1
TGTGCCATTAGACAGGGGGAAAGCGATGAGCAGTTCTTC
CAIRQGESDEQFF
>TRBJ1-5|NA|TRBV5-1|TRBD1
TGCGCCAGCAGCTTGGGCGTGACAGGGGTTGGCAATCAGCCCCAGCATTTT
CASSLGVTGVGNQPQHF
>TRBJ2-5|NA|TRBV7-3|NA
TGTGCCAGCAGCTCCGAACCAAGGGGGAGTCAAGAGACCCAGTACTTC
CASSSEPRGSQETQYF
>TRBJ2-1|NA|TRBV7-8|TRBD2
TGTGCCAGCAGCCCCCTAGCGGACCTCTACAATGAGCAGTTCTTC
CASSPLADLYNEQFF
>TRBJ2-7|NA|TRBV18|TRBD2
TGTGCCAGCTCACTTCCGACTAGCGGGAGACACTTC
CASSLPTSGRHF
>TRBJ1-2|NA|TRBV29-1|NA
TGCAGCGTTGCCACGGGATTCTATGGCTACACCTTC
CSVATGFYGYTF
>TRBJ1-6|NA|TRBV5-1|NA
TGCGCCAGCAGCTTGGAGGGGAGGTCACCCCTCCACTTT
CASSLEGRSPLHF
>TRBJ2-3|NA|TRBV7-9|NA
TGTGCCAGCAGCTTAGCTAGGTCACTAGCTCAACTCACAGATACGCAGTATTTT
CASSLARSLAQLTDTQYF
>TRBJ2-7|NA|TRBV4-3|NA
TGCGCCAGCAGCCTAACTGGCGGCTCCTACGAGCAGTACTTC
CASSLTGGSYEQYF
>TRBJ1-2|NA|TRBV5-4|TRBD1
TGTGCCAGCAGCTTAAAACAGGGGTCAGGAAACTATGGCTACACCTTC
CASSLKQGSGNYGYTF
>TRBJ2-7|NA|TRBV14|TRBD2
TGTGCCAGCAGCTCCGCATCTGGAGTAGCGGGATCTGACGAGCAGTACTTC
CASSSASGVAGSDEQYF
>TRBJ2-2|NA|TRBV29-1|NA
TGCAGCGTTGAAACCAACAGGGACGGAGGCGGGGAGCTGTTTTTT
CSVETNRDGGGELFF
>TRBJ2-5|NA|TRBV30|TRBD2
TGTGCCTGGAGTGGCGGCGGGAGAGGGGAGACCCAGTACTTC
CAWSGGGRGETQYF
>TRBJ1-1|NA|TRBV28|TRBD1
TGTGCCAGCAGTTTCCAGGGGACAGTCCCTGAAACTTTCTTT
CASSFQGTVPETFF
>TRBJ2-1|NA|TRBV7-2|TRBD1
TGTGCCAGCAGCTTGGGGACAGGGATTAGGGTAATGGAGCAGTTCTTC
CASSLGTGIRVMEQFF
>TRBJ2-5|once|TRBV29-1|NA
TGCAGCGTAGAGGGATCCGGAGAGACCCAGTACTTC
CSVEGSGETQYF
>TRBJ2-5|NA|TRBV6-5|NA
TGTGCCAGCAGTTACTCGCCTAGCCAAGAGACCCAGTACTTC
CASSYSPSQETQYF
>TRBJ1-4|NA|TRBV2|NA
TGTGCCAGCAGTGAAGCGCTGGGGAGGGGAGAACTGTTTTTT
CASSEALGRGELFF
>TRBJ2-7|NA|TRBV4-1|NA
TGCGCCAGCAGCCAAGGATACAGTAACTACGAGCAGTACTTC
CASSQGYSNYEQYF
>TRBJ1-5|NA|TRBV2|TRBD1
TGTGCCAGCAGTAACTCCGGGACAGGGCCTCAGCCCCAGCATTTT
CASSNSGTGPQPQHF
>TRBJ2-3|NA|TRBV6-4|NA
TGTGCCAGCAGTGCTGGGACTTCCCCCGATACGCAGTATTTT
CASSAGTSPDTQYF
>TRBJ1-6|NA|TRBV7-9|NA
TGTGCCAGCAGCCCGGCGGGTTTTAATTCACCCCTCCACTTT
CASSPAGFNSPLHF
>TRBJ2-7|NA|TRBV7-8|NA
TGTGCCAGCAGCCGACAGGACGAGCAGTACTTC
CASSRQDEQYF
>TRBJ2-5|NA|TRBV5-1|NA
TGCGCCAGCAGCTCAGGAGGGCAAGAGACCCAGTACTTC
CASSSGGQETQYF
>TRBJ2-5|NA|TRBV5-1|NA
TGCGCCAGCAGCTTCTCCAGCCAAGAGACCCAGTACTTC
CASSFSSQETQYF
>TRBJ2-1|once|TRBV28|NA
TGTGCCAGCACCCACCGGGACATCTACAATGAGCAGTTCTTC
CASTHRDIYNEQFF
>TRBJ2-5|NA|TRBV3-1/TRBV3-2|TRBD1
TGTGCCAGCAGCCAAGGGAGACAGGGGTATATTGGAGAGACCCAGTACTTC
CASSQGRQGYIGETQYF
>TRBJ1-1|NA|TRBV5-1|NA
TGCGCCAGCAGCTCTCAGGGAGGAGACACTGAAGCTTTCTTT
CASSSQGGDTEAFF
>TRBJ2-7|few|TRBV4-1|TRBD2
TGCGCCAGCAGCCAAGATTATCGGGAGGTAACCCACGAGCAGTACTTC
CASSQDYREVTHEQYF
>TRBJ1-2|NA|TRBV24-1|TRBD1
TGTGCCACCAGTGAGATGACAGGGGGCCGCTTTGGCTACACCTTC
CATSEMTGGRFGYTF
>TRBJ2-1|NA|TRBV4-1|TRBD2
TGCGCCAGCAGCCAAGATGCAGCGGGGGGGGTGGATGAGCAGTTCTTC
CASSQDAAGGVDEQFF
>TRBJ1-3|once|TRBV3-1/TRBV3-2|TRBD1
TGTGCCAGCAGCCCAGGGGGCAATGGAAACACCATATATTTT
CASSPGGNGNTIYF
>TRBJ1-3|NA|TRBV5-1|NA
TGCGCCAGCAGCTTGGGACAGTTGCCTGGAAACACCATATATTTT
CASSLGQLPGNTIYF
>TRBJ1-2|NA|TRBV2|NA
TGTGCCAGCAGGCTGGAGGGGCAGGATGGCTACACCTTC
CASRLEGQDGYTF
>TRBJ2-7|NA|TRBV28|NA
TGTGCCAGCAGTATAATAGATTCCCACTACGAGCAGTACTTC
CASSIIDSHYEQYF
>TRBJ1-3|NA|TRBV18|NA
TGTGCCAGCTCAGATGCAGCTGGAAACACCATATATTTT
CASSDAAGNTIYF
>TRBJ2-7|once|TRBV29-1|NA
TGCAGCGTATCTTCAGTGGACGAGCAGTACTTC
CSVSSVDEQYF
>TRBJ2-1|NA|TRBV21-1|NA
TGTGCCAGCAGCTTAGGACTAGCGGGACCTCACAATGAGCAGTTCTTC
CASSLGLAGPHNEQFF
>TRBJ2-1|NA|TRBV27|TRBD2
TGTGCCACCCGGGGGGAGGTCAGTGAGCAGTTCTTC
CATRGEVSEQFF
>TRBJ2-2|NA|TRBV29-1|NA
TGCAGTGGAGGGGTCACCGGGGAGCTGTTTTTT
CSGGVTGELFF
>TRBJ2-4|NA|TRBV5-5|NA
TGTGCCAGCAGCTACAGGGCCAGCGCGTCCGAAAACATTCAGTACTTC
CASSYRASASENIQYF
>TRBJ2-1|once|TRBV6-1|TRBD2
TGTGCCAGCAGTGATAGGCTTCCGCAATCAGCGGGAGGGCCGGGTGAGCAGTTCTTC
CASSDRLPQSAGGPGEQFF
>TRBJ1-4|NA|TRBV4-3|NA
TGCGCCAGCAGCCAAGAATTGGAGGGCGGTCTGTTTTTT
CASSQELEGGLFF
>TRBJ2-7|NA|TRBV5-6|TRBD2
TGTGCCAGCAGGCGACTAGCGACTTCCTACGAGCAGTACTTC
CASRRLATSYEQYF